Presented here are 5 T cell receptor beta chains from one specimen sequenced in a study of cytomegalovirus exposure and HLA in healthy donors. The PCR was carried out with 60 Vbeta primers and 13 Jbeta primers. TCRdb's copy holds only in-frame clones and misses some; the assay was immunoSEQ multiplex PCR. The repertoire holds about 210,000 clones, around 82% seen once, with over 1.5% in the top ten. The specimen sequenced was PBMCs. The receptors derive from a man aged 40-49 years in good health and CMV-seropositive.

J is TRBJ2-1 and V is TRBV4-3; possibly TRBD2 for D (5 bases). Deletions cut 1 base from V and 2 bases from J, with 12 bases between. Germline V gene lookup returns CDR1 LGHNA and CDR2 YSLEER. The length of the CDR3 is 16 residues. The CDR3 protein is CASSQVEGWAYNEQFF. DNA of the CDR3: TGCGCCAGCAGCCAAGTCGAGGGATGGGCCTACAATGAGCAGTTCTTC.

The V gene is TRBV5-8, the J gene TRBJ1-5; TRBD1 matches 12 bases. The CDR3 sequence is 16 residues long. The V gene end was trimmed by 4 bases and the J gene end by 5 bases; junction bases not matched to a gene: 7. Germline values: CDR1 SGHTS, CDR2 YDEGEE. The DNA of the CDR3 is TGTGCCAGCAGCGCGTCCGGGACAGGGGGCCATCAGCCCCAGCATTTT. Amino acid sequence: CASSASGTGGHQPQHF. Variable domain in full (rest from reference TRBV5-8 and TRBJ1-5): EAGVTQSPTHLIKTRGQQATLRCSPISGHTSVYWYQQALGLGLQFLLWYDEGEERNRGNFPPRFSGRQFPNYSSELNVNALELEDSALYLCASSASGTGGHQPQHFGDGTRLSIL.

This clone was seen more than once but under ten times. V gene TRBV19 combines with J gene TRBJ1-5; D may be TRBD1 (5 bases). Trimming left V 3 bases short and J 4 bases short, with 13 bases between. Looked up from germline, CDR1 is LNHDA and CDR2 is SQIVND (reference sequence). This CDR3 is built from 15 residues. The CDR3 sequence is CASSMSREWNQPQHF. CDR3 sequence (DNA): TGTGCCAGTAGTATGAGCAGGGAATGGAATCAGCCCCAGCATTTT.

This clone occurred once. The chain uses TRBV10-3 and TRBJ2-7; tentative D call: TRBD2 (5 bases). V was shortened by 7 bases and J by 2 bases, with 15 bases between the two germline ends. The germline gives CDR1 ENHRY, CDR2 SYGVKD. The CDR3 runs to 14 residues. CDR3 DNA: TGTGCCATCAAACCGGGATCTCCAACCTACGAGCAGTACTTC. This codes for CAIKPGSPTYEQYF.

The rearrangement uses TRBV9 and TRBJ2-7; 8 nucleotides line up with TRBD1. The CDR3 extends over 14 amino acids. J gave up 3 bases and V 3 bases, and 5 bases lay outside the gene matches. CDR1 is SGDLS, CDR2 YYNGEE, per germline. The CDR3 loop is CASSAGQGGYEQYF. The CDR3 region has the DNA TGTGCCAGCAGCGCCGGACAGGGTGGCTACGAGCAGTACTTC.